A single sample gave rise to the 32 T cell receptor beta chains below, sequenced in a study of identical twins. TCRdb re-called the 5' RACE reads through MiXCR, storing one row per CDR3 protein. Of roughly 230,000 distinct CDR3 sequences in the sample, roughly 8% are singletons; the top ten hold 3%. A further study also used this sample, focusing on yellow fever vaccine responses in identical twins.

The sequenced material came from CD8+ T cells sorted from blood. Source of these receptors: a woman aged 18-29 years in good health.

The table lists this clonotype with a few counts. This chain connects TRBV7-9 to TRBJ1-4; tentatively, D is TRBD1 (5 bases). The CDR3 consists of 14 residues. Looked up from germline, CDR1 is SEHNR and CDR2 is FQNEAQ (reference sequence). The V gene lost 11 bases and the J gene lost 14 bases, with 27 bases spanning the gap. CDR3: CASSHPQASLILFF. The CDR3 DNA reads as TGTGCCTCTTCACATCCACAGGCCAGTCTAATCCTGTTTTTT.

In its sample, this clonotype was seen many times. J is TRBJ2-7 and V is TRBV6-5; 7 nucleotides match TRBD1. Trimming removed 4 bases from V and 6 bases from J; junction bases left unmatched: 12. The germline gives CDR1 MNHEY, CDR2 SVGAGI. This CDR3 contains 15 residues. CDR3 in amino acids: CASSSWTGHVSEQYF. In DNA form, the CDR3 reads TGTGCCAGCAGTTCATGGACAGGTCATGTGAGCGAGCAGTACTTC.

Here the CDR3 reads CASSKGQGNTGELFF. Here the CDR3 DNA reads TGTGCCAGCAGCAAGGGACAGGGTAACACCGGGGAGCTGTTTTTT. The rearrangement links TRBV4-2 to TRBJ2-2, with 9 nucleotides matching TRBD1. J gave up 2 bases and V 5 bases, and 3 bases lay outside the gene matches. The CDR3 extends over 15 amino acids. Germline V CDR1 and CDR2: LGHNA, YNFKEQ.

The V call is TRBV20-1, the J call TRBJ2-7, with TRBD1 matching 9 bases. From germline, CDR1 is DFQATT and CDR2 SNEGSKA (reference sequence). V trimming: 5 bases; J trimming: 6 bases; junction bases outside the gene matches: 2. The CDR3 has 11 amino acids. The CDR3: CSAWTGAEQYF. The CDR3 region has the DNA TGCAGTGCTTGGACAGGGGCCGAGCAGTACTTC.

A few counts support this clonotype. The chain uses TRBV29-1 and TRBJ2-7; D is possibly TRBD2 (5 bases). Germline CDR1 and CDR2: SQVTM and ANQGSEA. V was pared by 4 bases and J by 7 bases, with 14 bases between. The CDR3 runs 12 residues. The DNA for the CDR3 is TGCAGCGTTGTGGACTCCCTCCGAGAGCAGTACTTC. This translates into CSVVDSLREQYF.

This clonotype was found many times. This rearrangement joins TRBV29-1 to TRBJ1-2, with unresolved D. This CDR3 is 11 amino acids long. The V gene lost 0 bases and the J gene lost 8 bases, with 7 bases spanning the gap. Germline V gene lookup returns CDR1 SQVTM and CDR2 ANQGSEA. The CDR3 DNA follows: TGCAGCGTTGAAGATCTCTGGGGCTACACCTTC. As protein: CSVEDLWGYTF.

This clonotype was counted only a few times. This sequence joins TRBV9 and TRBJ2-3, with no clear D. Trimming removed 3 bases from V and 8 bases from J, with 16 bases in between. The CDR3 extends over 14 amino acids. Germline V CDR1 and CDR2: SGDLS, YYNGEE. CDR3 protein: CASSGMGDSGTQYF. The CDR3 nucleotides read TGTGCCAGCAGCGGCATGGGCGATTCGGGTACGCAGTATTTT.

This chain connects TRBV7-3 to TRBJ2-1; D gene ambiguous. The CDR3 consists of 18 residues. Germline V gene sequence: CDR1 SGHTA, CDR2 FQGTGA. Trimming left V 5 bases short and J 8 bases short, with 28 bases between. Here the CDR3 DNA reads TGTGCCAGCAGCCCAAGGGTGGCAGACACATCCCTCAAGGATGAGCAGTTCTTC. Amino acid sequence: CASSPRVADTSLKDEQFF.

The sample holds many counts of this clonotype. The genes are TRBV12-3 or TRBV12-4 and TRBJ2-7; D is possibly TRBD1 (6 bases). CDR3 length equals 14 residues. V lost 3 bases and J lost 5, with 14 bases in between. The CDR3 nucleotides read TGTGCCAGCAGTTTCCCACAGGGCAGACACGAGCAGTACTTC. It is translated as CASSFPQGRHEQYF.

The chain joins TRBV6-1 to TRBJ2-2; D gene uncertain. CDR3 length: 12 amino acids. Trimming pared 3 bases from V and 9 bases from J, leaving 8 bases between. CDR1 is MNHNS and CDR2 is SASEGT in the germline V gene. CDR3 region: CASSDGFRELFF. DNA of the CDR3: TGTGCCAGCAGTGACGGGTTCCGGGAGCTGTTTTTT.

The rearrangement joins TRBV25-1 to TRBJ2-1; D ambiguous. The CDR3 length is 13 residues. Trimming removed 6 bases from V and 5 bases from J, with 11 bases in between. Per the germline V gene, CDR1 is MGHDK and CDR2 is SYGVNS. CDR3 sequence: CASSQAANNEQFF. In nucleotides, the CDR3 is TGTGCCAGCAGCCAAGCAGCGAACAATGAGCAGTTCTTC.

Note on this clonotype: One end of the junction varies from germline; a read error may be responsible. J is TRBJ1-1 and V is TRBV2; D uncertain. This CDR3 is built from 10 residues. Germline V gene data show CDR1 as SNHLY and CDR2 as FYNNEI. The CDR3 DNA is TGTGCCAGCAGTGACTCGCAGTCTATCTTT. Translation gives CASSDSQSIF.

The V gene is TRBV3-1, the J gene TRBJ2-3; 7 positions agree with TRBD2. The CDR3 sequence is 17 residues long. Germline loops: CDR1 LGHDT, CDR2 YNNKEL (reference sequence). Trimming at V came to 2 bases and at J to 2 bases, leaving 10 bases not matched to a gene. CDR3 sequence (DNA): TGTGCCAGCAGCCAAACGCCGGGACTACGGACCACAGATACGCAGTATTTT. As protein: CASSQTPGLRTTDTQYF.

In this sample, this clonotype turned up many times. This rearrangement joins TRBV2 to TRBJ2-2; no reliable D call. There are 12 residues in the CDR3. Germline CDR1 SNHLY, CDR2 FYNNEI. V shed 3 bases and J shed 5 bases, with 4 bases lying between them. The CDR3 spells CASSDRTGELFF. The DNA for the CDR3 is TGTGCCAGCAGTGACAGAACCGGGGAGCTGTTTTTT.

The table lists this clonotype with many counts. The CDR3, as DNA: TGTGCCAGCAGCCAAACGTGGGACCTCGAGGGGCAGTACTTC. This sequence encodes CASSQTWDLEGQYF. The V and J genes are TRBV3-1 and TRBJ2-7; D is possibly TRBD1 or TRBD2 (5 bases each). V dropped 2 bases and J dropped 9 bases, with 17 bases sitting between them. Germline V CDR1 and CDR2: LGHDT, YNNKEL (reference sequence). The CDR3 is 14 residues long.

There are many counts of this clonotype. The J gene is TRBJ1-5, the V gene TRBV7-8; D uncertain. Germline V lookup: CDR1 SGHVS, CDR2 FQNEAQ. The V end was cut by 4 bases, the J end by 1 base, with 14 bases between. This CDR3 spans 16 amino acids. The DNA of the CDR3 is TGTGCCAGCAGCTCCGGGGTGGATTTGAGCAATCAGCCCCAGCATTTT. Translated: CASSSGVDLSNQPQHF.

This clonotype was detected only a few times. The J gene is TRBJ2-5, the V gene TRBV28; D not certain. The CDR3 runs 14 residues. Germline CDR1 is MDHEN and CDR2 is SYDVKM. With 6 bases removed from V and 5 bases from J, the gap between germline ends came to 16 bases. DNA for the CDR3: TGTGCCAGCAGCTCACGGCTCACATTTGAGACCCAGTACTTC. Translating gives CASSSRLTFETQYF.

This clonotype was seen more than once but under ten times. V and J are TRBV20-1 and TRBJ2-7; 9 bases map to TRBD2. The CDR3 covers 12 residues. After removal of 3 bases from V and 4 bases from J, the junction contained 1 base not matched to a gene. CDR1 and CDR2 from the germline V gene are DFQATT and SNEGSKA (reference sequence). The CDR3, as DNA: TGCAGTGCTAGGCGGGAGGGGTACGAGCAGTACTTC. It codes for CSARREGYEQYF.

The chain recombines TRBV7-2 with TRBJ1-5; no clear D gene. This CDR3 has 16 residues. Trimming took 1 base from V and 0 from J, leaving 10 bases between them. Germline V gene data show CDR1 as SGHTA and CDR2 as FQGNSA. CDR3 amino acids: CASSLDSGNSNQPQHF. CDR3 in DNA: TGTGCCAGCAGCTTAGATTCGGGGAATAGCAATCAGCCCCAGCATTTT.

CDR3 sequence (DNA): TGTGCCAGCAGCTCCAATTTGGCACTTCTCACAGATACGCAGTATTTT. It yields the protein CASSSNLALLTDTQYF. V usage is TRBV7-9 and J usage is TRBJ2-3; D is undetermined. The germline V and J ends were trimmed by 4 bases and 2 bases, with 16 bases remaining between them. This CDR3 has 16 amino acids. The germline V gene has CDR1 SEHNR and CDR2 FQNEAQ (reference sequence). Complete variable domain (other parts from reference TRBV7-9 and TRBJ2-3): DTGVSQNPRHKITKRGQNVTFRCDPISEHNRLYWYRQTLGQGPEFLTYFQNEAQLEKSRLLSDRFSAERPKGSFSTLEIQRTEQGDSAMYLCASSSNLALLTDTQYFGPGTRLTVL.

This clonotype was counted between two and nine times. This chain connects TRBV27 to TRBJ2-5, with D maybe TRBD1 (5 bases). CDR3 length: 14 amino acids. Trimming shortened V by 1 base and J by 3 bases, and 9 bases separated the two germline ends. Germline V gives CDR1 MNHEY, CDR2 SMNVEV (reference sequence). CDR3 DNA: TGTGCCAGCAGTTTATGGCCAGGGAAAGAGACCCAGTACTTC. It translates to CASSLWPGKETQYF.

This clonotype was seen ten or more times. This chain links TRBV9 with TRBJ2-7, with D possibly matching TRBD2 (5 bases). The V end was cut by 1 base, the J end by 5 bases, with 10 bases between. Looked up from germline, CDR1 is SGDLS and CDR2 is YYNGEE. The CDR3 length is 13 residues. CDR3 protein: CASSVWAEDEQYF. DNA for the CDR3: TGTGCCAGCAGCGTATGGGCGGAGGACGAGCAGTACTTC.

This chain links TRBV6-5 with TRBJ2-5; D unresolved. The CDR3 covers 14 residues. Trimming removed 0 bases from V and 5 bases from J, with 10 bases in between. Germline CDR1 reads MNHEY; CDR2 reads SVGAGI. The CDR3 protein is CASSYSTSRETQYF. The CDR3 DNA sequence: TGTGCCAGCAGTTACTCGACCTCGAGGGAGACCCAGTACTTC.

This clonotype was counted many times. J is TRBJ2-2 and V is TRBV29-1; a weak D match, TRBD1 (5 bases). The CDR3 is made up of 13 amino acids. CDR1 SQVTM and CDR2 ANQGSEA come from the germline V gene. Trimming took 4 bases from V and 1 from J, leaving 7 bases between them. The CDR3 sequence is CSVARENTGELFF. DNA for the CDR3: TGCAGCGTTGCCAGGGAGAACACCGGGGAGCTGTTTTTT.

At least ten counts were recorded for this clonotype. Here the CDR3 DNA reads TGTGCCAGCAGCCAAGAAGCAGTGAACACTGAAGCTTTCTTT. This encodes CASSQEAVNTEAFF. This chain joins TRBV4-2 and TRBJ1-1; D is uncertain. The ends were cut back, 0 bases at V and 0 bases at J, with 5 bases in the middle. This CDR3 comprises 14 residues. Germline V gives CDR1 LGHNA, CDR2 YNFKEQ.

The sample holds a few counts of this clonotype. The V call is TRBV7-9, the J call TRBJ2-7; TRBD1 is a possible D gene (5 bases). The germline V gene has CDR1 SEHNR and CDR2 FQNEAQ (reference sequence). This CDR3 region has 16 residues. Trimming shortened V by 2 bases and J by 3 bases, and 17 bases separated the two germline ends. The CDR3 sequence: CASSLSSNRNLYEQYF. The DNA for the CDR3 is TGTGCCAGCAGCTTATCAAGTAACAGGAACCTCTACGAGCAGTACTTC.

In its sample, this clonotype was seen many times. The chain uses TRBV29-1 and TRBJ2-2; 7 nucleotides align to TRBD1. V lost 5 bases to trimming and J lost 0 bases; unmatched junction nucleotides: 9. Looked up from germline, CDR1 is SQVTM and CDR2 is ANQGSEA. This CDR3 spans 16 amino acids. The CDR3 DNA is TGCAGCGTTTCACAGGCCGGGACAGCGAACACCGGGGAGCTGTTTTTT. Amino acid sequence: CSVSQAGTANTGELFF.

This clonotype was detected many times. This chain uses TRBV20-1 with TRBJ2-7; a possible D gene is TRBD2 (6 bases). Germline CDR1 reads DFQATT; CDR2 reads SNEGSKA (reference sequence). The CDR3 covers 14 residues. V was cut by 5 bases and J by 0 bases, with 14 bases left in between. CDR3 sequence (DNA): TGCAGTGCTTTTAGCGGACTGAACTCCTACGAGCAGTACTTC. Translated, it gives CSAFSGLNSYEQYF.

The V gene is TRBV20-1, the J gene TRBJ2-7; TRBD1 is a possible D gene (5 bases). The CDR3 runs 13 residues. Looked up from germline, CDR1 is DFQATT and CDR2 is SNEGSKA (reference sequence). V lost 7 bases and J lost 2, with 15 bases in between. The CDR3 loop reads CSGKGIDTYEQYF. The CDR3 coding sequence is TGCAGTGGAAAGGGGATTGACACCTACGAGCAGTACTTC.

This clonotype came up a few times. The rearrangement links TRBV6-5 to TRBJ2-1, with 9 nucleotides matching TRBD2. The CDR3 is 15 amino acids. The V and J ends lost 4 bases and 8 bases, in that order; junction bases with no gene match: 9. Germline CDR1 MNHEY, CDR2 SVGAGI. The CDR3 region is CASSFLAGRGDEQFF. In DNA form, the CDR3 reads TGTGCCAGCAGTTTCCTAGCGGGGAGGGGCGATGAGCAGTTCTTC.

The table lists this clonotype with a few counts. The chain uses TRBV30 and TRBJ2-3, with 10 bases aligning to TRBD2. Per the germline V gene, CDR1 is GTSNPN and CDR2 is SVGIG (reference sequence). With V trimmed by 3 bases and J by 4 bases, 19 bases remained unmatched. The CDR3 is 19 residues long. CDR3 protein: CAWSAYAASGGLRADTQYF. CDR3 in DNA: TGTGCCTGGAGCGCCTACGCGGCTAGCGGGGGCCTCAGGGCAGATACGCAGTATTTT.

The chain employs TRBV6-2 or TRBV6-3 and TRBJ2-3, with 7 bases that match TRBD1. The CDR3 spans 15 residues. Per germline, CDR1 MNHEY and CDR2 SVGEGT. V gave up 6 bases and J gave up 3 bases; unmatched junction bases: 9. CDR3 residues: CASSLDRVVTDTQYF. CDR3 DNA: TGTGCCAGCAGCTTAGACAGGGTTGTTACAGATACGCAGTATTTT.